The source of this TCR beta chain is a study of CD8 T cells in ankylosing spondylitis. With 7 bases removed from V and 2 bases from J, the gap between germline ends came to 15 bases. Germline values: CDR1 DFQATT, CDR2 SNEGSKA (reference sequence). The length of the CDR3 is 14 residues. TCRdb reanalysed the 5' RACE reads using MiXCR and keeps one entry per CDR3 protein. The sample holds around 180,000 distinct CDR3 sequences, 10% to 15% seen once. This clonotype was picked up many times. The rearrangement uses TRBV20-1 and TRBJ2-1, with no clear D. This sequence originates from a female donor with ankylosing spondylitis or in good health (not recorded which). Input material: blood, either unsorted or a sorted T cell fraction (not recorded which). As DNA, the CDR3 is TGCAGTGTTCCCGGCAGGCCCACCTACAATGAGCAGTTCTTC. It yields the protein CSVPGRPTYNEQFF.